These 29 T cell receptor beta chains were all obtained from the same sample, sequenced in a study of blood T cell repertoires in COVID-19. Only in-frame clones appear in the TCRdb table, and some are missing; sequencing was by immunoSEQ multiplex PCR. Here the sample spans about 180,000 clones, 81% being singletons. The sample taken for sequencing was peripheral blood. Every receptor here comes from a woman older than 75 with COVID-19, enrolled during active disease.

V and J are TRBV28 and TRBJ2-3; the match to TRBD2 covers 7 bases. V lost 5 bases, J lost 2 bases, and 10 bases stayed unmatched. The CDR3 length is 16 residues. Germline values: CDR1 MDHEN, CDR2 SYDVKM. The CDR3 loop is CASSPPGAGSTDTQYF. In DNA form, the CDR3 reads TGTGCCAGCAGTCCCCCTGGAGCGGGATCCACAGATACGCAGTATTTT. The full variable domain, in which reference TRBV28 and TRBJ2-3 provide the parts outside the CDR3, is DVKVTQSSRYLVKRTGEKVFLECVQDMDHENMFWYRQDPGLGLRLIYFSYDVKMKEKGDIPEGYSVSREKKERFSLILESASTNQTSMYLCASSPPGAGSTDTQYFGPGTRLTVL.

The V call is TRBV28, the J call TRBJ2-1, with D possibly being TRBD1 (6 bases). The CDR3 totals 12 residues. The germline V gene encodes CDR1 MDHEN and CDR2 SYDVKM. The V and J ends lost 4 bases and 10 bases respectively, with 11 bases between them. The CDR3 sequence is CASSSGTPEQFF. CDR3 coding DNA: TGTGCCAGCAGTTCCGGGACACCCGAGCAGTTCTTC.

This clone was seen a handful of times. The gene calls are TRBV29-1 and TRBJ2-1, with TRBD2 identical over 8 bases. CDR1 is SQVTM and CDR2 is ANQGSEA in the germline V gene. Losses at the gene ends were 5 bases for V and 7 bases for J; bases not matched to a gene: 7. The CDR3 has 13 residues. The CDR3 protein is CSVLISGTNEQFF. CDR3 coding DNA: TGCAGCGTTCTCATTAGCGGGACTAATGAGCAGTTCTTC.

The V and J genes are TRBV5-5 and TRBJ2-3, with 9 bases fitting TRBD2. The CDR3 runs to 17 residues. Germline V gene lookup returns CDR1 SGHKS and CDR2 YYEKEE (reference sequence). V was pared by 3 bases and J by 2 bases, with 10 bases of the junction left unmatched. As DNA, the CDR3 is TGTGCCAGCAGCTCAATGACTCTAGCGGGGCTCACAGATACGCAGTATTTT. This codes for CASSSMTLAGLTDTQYF.

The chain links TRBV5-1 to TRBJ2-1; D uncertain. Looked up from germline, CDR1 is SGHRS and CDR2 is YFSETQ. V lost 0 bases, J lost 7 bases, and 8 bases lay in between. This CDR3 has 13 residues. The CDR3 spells CASSLAFPNEQFF. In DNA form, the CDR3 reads TGCGCCAGCAGCTTGGCCTTCCCTAATGAGCAGTTCTTC. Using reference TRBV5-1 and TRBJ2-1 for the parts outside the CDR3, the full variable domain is KAGVTQTPRYLIKTRGQQVTLSCSPISGHRSVSWYQQTPGQGLQFLFEYFSETQRNKGNFPGRFSGRQFSNSRSEMNVSTLELGDSALYLCASSLAFPNEQFFGPGTRLTVL.

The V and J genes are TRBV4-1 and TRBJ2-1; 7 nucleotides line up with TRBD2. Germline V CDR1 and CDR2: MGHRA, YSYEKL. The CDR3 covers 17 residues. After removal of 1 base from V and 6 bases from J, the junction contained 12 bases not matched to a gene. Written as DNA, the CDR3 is TGCGCCAGCAGCCAAGTACCCTCGGGAGGTCCCTCCAATGAGCAGTTCTTC. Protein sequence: CASSQVPSGGPSNEQFF.

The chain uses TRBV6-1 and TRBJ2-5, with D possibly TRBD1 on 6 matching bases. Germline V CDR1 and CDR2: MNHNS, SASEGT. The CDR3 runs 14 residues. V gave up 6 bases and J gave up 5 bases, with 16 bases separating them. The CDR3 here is CASSVTGFGETQYF. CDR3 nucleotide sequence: TGTGCCAGCAGCGTCACAGGGTTCGGGGAGACCCAGTACTTC.

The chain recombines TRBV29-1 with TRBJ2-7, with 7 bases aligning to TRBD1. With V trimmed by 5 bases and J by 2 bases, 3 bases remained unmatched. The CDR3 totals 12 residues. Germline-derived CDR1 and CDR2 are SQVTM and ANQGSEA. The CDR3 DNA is TGCAGCGTTAGGGGGCTCACCTACGAGCAGTACTTC. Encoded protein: CSVRGLTYEQYF.

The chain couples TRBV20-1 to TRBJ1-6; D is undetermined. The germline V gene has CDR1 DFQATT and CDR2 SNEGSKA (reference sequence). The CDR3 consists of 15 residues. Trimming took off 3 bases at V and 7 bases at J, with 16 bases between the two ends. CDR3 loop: CSASIGEGLNSPLHF. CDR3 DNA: TGCAGTGCTAGTATCGGGGAAGGACTCAATTCACCCCTCCACTTT.

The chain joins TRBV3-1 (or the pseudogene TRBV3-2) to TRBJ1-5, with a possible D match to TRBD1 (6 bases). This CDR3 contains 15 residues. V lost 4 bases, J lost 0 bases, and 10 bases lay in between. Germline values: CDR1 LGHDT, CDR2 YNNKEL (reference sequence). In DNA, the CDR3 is TGTGCCAGCAGCCCCGGACAGTATAGCAATCAGCCCCAGCATTTT. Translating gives CASSPGQYSNQPQHF.

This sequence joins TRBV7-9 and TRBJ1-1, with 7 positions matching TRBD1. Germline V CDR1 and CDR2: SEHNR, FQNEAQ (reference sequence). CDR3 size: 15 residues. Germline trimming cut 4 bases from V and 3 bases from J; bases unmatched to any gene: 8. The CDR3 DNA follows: TGTGCCAGCAGCTCCCCGGGACAGATTTACACTGAAGCTTTCTTT. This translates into CASSSPGQIYTEAFF.

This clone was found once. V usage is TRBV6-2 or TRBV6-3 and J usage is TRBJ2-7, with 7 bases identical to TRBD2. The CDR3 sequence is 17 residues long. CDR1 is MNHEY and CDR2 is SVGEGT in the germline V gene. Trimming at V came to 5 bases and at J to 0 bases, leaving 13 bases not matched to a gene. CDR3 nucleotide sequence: TGTGCCAGCAGTCCACCCCGGGGGACTATGAGCTCCTACGAGCAGTACTTC. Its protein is CASSPPRGTMSSYEQYF.

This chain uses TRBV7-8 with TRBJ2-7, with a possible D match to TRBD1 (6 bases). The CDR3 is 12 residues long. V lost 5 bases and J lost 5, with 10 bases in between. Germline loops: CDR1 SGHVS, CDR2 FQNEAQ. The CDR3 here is CASSPDSHEQYF. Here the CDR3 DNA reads TGTGCCAGCAGCCCGGACAGTCACGAGCAGTACTTC.

CDR3: CASSRGQGALETQYF. In DNA form, the CDR3 reads TGTGCCAGCAGCAGAGGACAGGGGGCATTGGAGACCCAGTACTTC. The chain carries TRBV5-6 and TRBJ2-5, with TRBD1 matching over 11 bases. The germline gives CDR1 SGHDT, CDR2 YYEEEE. The CDR3 has 15 residues. J lost 5 bases, V lost 4 bases, and 7 bases had no gene match.

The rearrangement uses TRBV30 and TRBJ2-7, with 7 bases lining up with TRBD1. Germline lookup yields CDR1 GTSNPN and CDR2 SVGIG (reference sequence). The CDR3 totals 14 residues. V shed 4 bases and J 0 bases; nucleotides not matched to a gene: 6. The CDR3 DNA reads TGTGCCTGGAACCGGGACAGCCTCTCCTACGAGCAGTACTTC. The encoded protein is CAWNRDSLSYEQYF.

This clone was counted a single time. The CDR3 protein is CASSQDRSGLFGYTF. CDR3 sequence (DNA): TGCGCCAGCAGCCAAGATAGGTCGGGATTATTTGGCTACACCTTC. The rearrangement uses TRBV4-3 and TRBJ1-2; D is ambiguous. This CDR3 is 15 amino acids long. Trimming stripped 0 bases from V and 7 bases from J, with 15 bases between. Germline CDR1 is LGHNA and CDR2 is YSLEER.

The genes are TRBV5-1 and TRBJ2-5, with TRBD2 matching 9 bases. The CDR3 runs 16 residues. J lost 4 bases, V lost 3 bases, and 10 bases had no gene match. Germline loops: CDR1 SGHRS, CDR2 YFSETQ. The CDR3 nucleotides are TGCGCCAGCAGCTCATCAGCGGGAGGAGTCGGAGAGACCCAGTACTTC. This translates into CASSSSAGGVGETQYF. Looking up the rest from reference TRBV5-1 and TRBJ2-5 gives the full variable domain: KAGVTQTPRYLIKTRGQQVTLSCSPISGHRSVSWYQQTPGQGLQFLFEYFSETQRNKGNFPGRFSGRQFSNSRSEMNVSTLELGDSALYLCASSSSAGGVGETQYFGPGTRLLVL.

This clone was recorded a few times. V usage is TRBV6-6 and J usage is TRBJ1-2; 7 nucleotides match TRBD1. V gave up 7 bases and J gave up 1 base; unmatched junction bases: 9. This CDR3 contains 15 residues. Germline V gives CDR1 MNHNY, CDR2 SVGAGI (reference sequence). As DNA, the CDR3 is TGTGCCAGCATCGGGTCCGGGACAGATAACTATGGCTACACCTTC. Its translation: CASIGSGTDNYGYTF.

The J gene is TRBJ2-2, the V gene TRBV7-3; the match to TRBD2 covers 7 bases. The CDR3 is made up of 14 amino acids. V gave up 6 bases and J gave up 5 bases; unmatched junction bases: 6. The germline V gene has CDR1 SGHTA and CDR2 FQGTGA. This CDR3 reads CASRATGGTGELFF. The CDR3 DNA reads TGTGCCAGCAGGGCCACGGGGGGTACCGGGGAGCTGTTTTTT.

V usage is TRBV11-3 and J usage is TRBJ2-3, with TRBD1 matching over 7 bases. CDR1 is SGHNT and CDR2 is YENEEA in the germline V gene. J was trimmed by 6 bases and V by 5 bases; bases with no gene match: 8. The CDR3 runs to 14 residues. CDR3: CASSRGQAADTQYF. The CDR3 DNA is TGTGCCAGCAGCCGTGGACAGGCGGCGGATACGCAGTATTTT. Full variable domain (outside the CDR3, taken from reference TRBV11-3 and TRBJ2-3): EAGVVQSPRYKIIEKKQPVAFWCNPISGHNTLYWYLQNLGQGPELLIRYENEEAVDDSQLPKDRFSAERLKGVDSTLKIQPAELGDSAVYLCASSRGQAADTQYFGPGTRLTVL.

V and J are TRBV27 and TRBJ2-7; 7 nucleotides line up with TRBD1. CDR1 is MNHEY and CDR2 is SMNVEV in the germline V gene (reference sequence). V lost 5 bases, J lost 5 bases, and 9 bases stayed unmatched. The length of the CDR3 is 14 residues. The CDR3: CASSTLTGWDEQYF. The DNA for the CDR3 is TGTGCCAGCAGTACACTGACAGGGTGGGACGAGCAGTACTTC.

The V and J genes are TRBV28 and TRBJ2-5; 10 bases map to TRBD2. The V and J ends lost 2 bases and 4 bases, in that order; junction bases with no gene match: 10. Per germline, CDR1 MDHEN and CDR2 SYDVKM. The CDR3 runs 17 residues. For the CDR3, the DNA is TGTGCCAGCAGTTTACTAGCGGGAGCGCTCGACGGAGAGACCCAGTACTTC. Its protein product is CASSLLAGALDGETQYF.

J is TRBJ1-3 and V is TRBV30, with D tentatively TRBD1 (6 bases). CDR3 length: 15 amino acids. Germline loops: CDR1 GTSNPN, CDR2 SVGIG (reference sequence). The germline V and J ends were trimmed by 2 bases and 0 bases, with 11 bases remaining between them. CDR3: CAWSRGAGSGNTIYF. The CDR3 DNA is TGTGCCTGGAGTCGGGGGGCTGGCTCTGGAAACACCATATATTTT.

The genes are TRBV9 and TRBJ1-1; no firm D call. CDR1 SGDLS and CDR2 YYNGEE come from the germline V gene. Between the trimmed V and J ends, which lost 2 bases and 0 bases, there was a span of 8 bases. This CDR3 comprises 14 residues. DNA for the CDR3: TGTGCCAGCAGCGTTGAGGGCCTGAACACTGAAGCTTTCTTT. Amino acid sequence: CASSVEGLNTEAFF.

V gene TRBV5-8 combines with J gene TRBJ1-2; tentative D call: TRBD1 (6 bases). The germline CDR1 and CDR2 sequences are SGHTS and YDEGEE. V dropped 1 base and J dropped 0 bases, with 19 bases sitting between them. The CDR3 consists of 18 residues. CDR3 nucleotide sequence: TGTGCCAGCAGCTTGTTCGGGGGGCGTGTTAAAGCTAACTATGGCTACACCTTC. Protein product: CASSLFGGRVKANYGYTF.

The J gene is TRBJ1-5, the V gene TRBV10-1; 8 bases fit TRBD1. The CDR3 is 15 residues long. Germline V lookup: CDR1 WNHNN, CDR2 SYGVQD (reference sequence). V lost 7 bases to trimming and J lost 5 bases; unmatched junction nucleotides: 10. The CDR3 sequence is CASNDRGKSHQPQHF. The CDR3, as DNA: TGCGCCAGCAATGACAGGGGAAAATCGCATCAGCCCCAGCATTTT.

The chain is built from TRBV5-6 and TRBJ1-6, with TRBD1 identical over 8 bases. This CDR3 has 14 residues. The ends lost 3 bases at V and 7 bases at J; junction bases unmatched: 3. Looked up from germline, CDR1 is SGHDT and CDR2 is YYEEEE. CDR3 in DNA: TGTGCCAGCAGCTCAGGGGGCAACAATTCACCCCTCCACTTT. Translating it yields CASSSGGNNSPLHF.

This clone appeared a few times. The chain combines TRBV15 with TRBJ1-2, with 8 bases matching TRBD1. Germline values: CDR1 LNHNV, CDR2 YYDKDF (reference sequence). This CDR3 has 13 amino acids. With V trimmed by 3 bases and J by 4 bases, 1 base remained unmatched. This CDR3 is CATSSGQGYGYTF. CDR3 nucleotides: TGTGCCACCAGCAGTGGACAGGGCTATGGCTACACCTTC.

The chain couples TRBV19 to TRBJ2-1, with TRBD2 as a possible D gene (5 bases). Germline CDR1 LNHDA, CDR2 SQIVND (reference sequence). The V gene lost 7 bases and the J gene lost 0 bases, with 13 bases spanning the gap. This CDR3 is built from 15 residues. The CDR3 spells CASKASRSSYNEQFF. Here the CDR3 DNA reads TGTGCCAGTAAGGCTAGCCGGAGCTCCTACAATGAGCAGTTCTTC.